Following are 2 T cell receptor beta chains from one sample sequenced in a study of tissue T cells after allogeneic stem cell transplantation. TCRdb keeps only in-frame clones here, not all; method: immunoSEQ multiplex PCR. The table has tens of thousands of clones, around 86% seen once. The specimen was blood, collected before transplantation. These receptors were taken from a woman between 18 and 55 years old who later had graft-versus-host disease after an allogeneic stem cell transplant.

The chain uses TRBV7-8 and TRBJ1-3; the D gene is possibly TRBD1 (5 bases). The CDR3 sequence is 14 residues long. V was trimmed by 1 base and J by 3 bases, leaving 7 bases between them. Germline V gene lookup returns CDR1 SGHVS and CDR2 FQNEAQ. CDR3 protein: CASSLGTFGNTIYF. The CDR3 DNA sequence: TGTGCCAGCAGCTTAGGGACATTTGGAAACACCATATATTTT.

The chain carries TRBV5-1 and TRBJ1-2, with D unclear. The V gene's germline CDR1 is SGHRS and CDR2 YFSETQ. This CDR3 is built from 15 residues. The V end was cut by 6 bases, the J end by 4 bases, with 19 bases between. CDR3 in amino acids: CASNHVPEETYGYTF. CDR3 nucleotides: TGCGCCAGCAACCATGTTCCTGAGGAAACCTATGGCTACACCTTC.